The rows below give T cell receptor beta chains drawn from one sample of a study of molecular identifiers for immune sequencing clone quantification. MiXCR was run by TCRdb on the PCR reads, yielding one entry per CDR3 protein. The sample carries about 510,000 distinct CDR3 sequences, about 25% recorded once. Sequenced sample: naive CD8+ T cells from blood, with Jurkat cell RNA spiked in. These receptors were collected from a human donor in good health. Some libraries in this study had Jurkat cell RNA spiked in. Both conserved end residues are part of each CDR3. A D gene is named only where the DNA matches it firmly. Clone size appears in some rows only: once, few, many, or a class for an expanded clone.

V gene,J gene,CDR3 length,D gene,clone size,CDR3 DNA,CDR3 protein
TRBV6-2/TRBV6-3,TRBJ2-2,14,TRBD1,once,TGTGCCAGCAGATGGACAGGGAACACCAGGGAGCTGTTTTTT,CASRWTGNTRELFF
TRBV11-2,TRBJ2-3,16,NA,many,TGTGCCAGCAGCTTAGGTCCCGGGACCAGCACAGATACGCAGTATTTT,CASSLGPGTSTDTQYF
TRBV20-1,TRBJ2-2,15,NA,NA,TGCAGTGCTAGAGGGGCAGGGGAGGTTCCCGGGGAGCTGTTTTTT,CSARGAGEVPGELFF
TRBV29-1,TRBJ2-7,13,NA,NA,TGCAGCGTTGAGGGGTCGGATTCCTACGAGCAGTACTTC,CSVEGSDSYEQYF
TRBV5-6,TRBJ1-4,15,TRBD1,NA,TGTGCCAGCAGCTTGGGGCAGGGGGCAAGTGAAAAACTGTTTTTT,CASSLGQGASEKLFF
TRBV6-5,TRBJ2-3,16,NA,many,TGTGCCAGCAGTTTCTGGGGAGGCAGGCATGGAGATACGCAGTATTTT,CASSFWGGRHGDTQYF
TRBV7-9,TRBJ2-2,13,NA,NA,TGTGCCAGCAGCCCGGGGGTTACCGGGGAGCTGTTTTTT,CASSPGVTGELFF
TRBV28,TRBJ1-1,16,NA,NA,TGTGCCAGCAGTTTTCACTTCGACATACCGAACACTGAAGCTTTCTTT,CASSFHFDIPNTEAFF
TRBV14,TRBJ2-2,18,TRBD2,NA,TGTGTCAGCAGCCTCCGGACTAGCGGGAGGGCCCACACCGGGGAGCTGTTTTTT,CVSSLRTSGRAHTGELFF
TRBV14,TRBJ1-2,17,NA,NA,TGTGCCAGCAGCCAAGCCATCGAGGCGAGTTTTAACTATGGCAACACCTTC,CASSQAIEASFNYGNTF
TRBV9,TRBJ2-3,14,TRBD1,many,TGTGCCAGCAGCGCGGGACAGGGTGCAGATACGCAGTATTTT,CASSAGQGADTQYF
TRBV4-1,TRBJ1-1,14,NA,NA,TGCGCCAGCAGCCAAGATGGGCAGTACACTGAAGCTTTCTTT,CASSQDGQYTEAFF
TRBV4-1,TRBJ2-5,15,TRBD1,NA,TGCGCCAGCAGCCCGTTTAGGGACAGCCAAGAGACCCAGTACTTC,CASSPFRDSQETQYF
TRBV12-3/TRBV12-4,TRBJ1-1,16,NA,NA,TGTGCCAGCAGTTTAAGGGGGGCTTCAATGAACACTGAAGCTTTCTTT,CASSLRGASMNTEAFF
TRBV19,TRBJ2-2,13,NA,NA,TGTGCCATCTCTACGGCGGGCACCGGGGAGCTGTTTTTT,CAISTAGTGELFF
TRBV7-6,TRBJ2-2,15,NA,few,TGTGCCAGCAGCTTCGGGGCAGGGGCCACCGGGGAGCTGTTTTTT,CASSFGAGATGELFF
TRBV7-9,TRBJ2-3,16,TRBD1,many,TGTGCCAGCAGCTTAGTGGGGGACAGGGGGCCGGATACGCAGTATTTT,CASSLVGDRGPDTQYF
TRBV5-4,TRBJ2-3,14,NA,many,TGTGCCAGCAGCCCATCTAGTCCCCCGGATACGCAGTATTTT,CASSPSSPPDTQYF
TRBV5-1,TRBJ2-7,16,NA,many,TGCGCCAGCAGCTTGGCCAGGAGCGCGGGGTCATACGAGCAGTACTTC,CASSLARSAGSYEQYF
TRBV10-1,TRBJ2-7,15,NA,few,TGCGCCAGCAGTGAGTCGGCAGGGATTACCTACGAGCAGTACTTC,CASSESAGITYEQYF
TRBV7-9,TRBJ2-5,15,NA,few,TGTGCCAGCAGCTTTGTCGGCGCAGGTTTGGAGACCCAGTACTTC,CASSFVGAGLETQYF
TRBV7-6,TRBJ2-3,15,NA,few,TGTGCCAGCAGAGCCGGAGAGGGACCAACAGATACGCAGTATTTT,CASRAGEGPTDTQYF
TRBV3-1,TRBJ2-1,17,TRBD2,NA,TGTGCCAGCAGCCGGGGGACTAGCGGGAGCTCCTACAATGAGCAGTTCTTC,CASSRGTSGSSYNEQFF
TRBV20-1,TRBJ2-7,17,TRBD1,NA,TGCAGTGCTAGAGAGTTTTTCTCGGGACAGGGGTCTTACGAGCAGTACTTC,CSAREFFSGQGSYEQYF
TRBV24-1,TRBJ2-2,15,TRBD1,NA,TGTGCCACCAGTGGCCGGGACAGATACACCGGGGAGCTGTTTTTT,CATSGRDRYTGELFF
TRBV19,TRBJ1-2,16,NA,many,TGTGCCAGTAGTTTGTCGTCGGAGGCACCTAGCTATGGCTACACCTTC,CASSLSSEAPSYGYTF
TRBV30,TRBJ2-1,15,NA,many,TGTGCCTGGAGCGCCACCCCCCAACCTTACAATGAGCAGTTCTTC,CAWSATPQPYNEQFF
TRBV18,TRBJ2-5,15,TRBD1,few,TGTGCCAGCTCACCCTTGGACAGGGCTCAAGAGACCCAGTACTTC,CASSPLDRAQETQYF
TRBV21-1,TRBJ2-7,14,NA,NA,TGTGCCAGCAGCAAGGCGGCCGCCCCGCACGAGCAGTACTTC,CASSKAAAPHEQYF